A single T cell receptor beta chain is shown here with its context. Since a much larger clone is just one base distant, this may be a read error. These data belong to a study of immune characterization of retroperitoneal liposarcoma. The germline V gene encodes CDR1 MNHNS and CDR2 SASEGT. This CDR3 region has 14 residues. Germline trimming cut 5 bases from V and 13 bases from J; bases unmatched to any gene: 14. Using its own MiXCR run on the PCR reads, TCRdb lists one record per CDR3 protein. The sample consists of more than 1,500 distinct CDR3 sequences, 45% to 55% of them appearing once. Specimen: tumor tissue. This sequence joins TRBV6-1 and TRBJ2-1; 7 bases fit TRBD2. The source is a male donor with retroperitoneal liposarcoma. DNA of the CDR3: TGTGCCAGCAGTAGCGGGATAGCCAAAAACATTCAGTTCTTC. Translation gives CASSSGIAKNIQFF.